The clone carrying this TCR beta chain was seen more than once but under ten times. Its antigen is as yet unknown. Germline V gives CDR1 SGHAT, CDR2 FQNNGV. The CDR3 totals 16 residues. Trimming left V 5 bases short and J 2 bases short, with 19 bases between. The data were taken from a study of T cell responses to AZD1222 COVID-19 vaccine. General study findings and limits: Seropositive status at baseline applied to only 5 or 6 AZD1222 recipients. White British ancestry dominated among donors, who included more females, and clonal diversity was possibly underestimated.

Sequencing used immunoSEQ multiplex PCR; TCRdb keeps in-frame clones, though not all of them. The sample lists around 79,000 clones, 87% occurring once. This TCR derives from an adult in good health. Sequencing used peripheral blood, obtained on day 0 of AZD1222 vaccination. The J gene is TRBJ2-7, the V gene TRBV11-2; D gene uncertain. CDR3 in amino acids: CASSGTGTSTTYEQYF. In DNA form, the CDR3 reads TGTGCCAGCAGCGGCACGGGCACCAGTACCACCTACGAGCAGTACTTC.